This T cell receptor (beta chain) comes out of a study of T-cell memory formation after mild COVID-19. Background on the study: Clusters of TCRs were largely donor specific. Study-wide points: Balance between CD4 and CD8 was seen in clones contracting day 15 to 85, and a CD4+ lean was seen in later expanders.

One entry per CDR3 protein results from TCRdb running MiXCR on the 5' RACE reads. The sample yields 300,000 to 350,000 distinct CDR3 sequences, just under 20% seen once. Turning to this clonotype: Its matching antigen is unknown.

CDR1 is SGHRS and CDR2 is YFSETQ in the germline V gene. CDR3 length: 13 residues. V was pared by 4 bases and J by 8 bases, with 13 bases between. The source material was PBMCs or a T cell subset sorted from them (not recorded which). V gene TRBV5-1 combines with J gene TRBJ1-3; the D is unclear. The sequence was obtained from a young man who had mild COVID-19 (a few samples of this study predate the infection). Cell type and time point are not known. The CDR3 DNA reads as TGCGCCAGCAGCAACAGTTTTCAGGACACCATATATTTT. It specifies CASSNSFQDTIYF.